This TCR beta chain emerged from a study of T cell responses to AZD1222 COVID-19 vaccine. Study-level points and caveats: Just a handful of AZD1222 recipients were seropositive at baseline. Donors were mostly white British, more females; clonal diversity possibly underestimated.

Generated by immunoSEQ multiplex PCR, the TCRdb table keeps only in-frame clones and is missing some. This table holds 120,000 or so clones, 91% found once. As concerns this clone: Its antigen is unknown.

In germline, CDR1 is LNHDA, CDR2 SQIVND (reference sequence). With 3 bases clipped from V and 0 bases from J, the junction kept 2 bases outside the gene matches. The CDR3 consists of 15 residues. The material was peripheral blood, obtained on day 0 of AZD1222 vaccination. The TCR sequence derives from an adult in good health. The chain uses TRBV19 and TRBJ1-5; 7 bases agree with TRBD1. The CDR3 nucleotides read TGTGCCAGTAGTATCGGACAGGTTAGCAATCAGCCCCAGCATTTT. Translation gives CASSIGQVSNQPQHF.